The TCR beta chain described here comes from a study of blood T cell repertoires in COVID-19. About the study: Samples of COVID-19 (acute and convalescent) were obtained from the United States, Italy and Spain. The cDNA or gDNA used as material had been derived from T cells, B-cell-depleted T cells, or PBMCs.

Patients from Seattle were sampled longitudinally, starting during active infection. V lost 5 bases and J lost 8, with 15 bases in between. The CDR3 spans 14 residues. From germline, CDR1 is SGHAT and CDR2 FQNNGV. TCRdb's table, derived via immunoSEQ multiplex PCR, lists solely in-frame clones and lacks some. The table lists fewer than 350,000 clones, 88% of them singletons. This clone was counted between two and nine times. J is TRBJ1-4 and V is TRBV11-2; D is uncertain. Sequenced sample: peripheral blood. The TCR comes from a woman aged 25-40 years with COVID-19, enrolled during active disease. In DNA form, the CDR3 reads TGTGCCAGCAGCCTCGGGTCCTTAGGCGAAAAACTGTTTTTT. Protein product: CASSLGSLGEKLFF.